Sequencing of this TCR beta chain was carried out in a study of cytomegalovirus exposure and HLA in healthy donors. After removal of 4 bases from V and 6 bases from J, the junction contained 12 bases not matched to a gene. This CDR3 comprises 16 residues. Germline V gene data show CDR1 as MGHRA and CDR2 as YSYEKL. Study-level results: In a later analysis, DRB1 alleles had the most associated TCRs; HLA-C alleles the fewest.

On this clone itself: Its antigen is not identified.

The study ran its PCR with 60 Vbeta and 13 Jbeta primers. Clones were sequenced by immunoSEQ multiplex PCR, and TCRdb holds only the in-frame ones, with some missing. In all, the sample yields about 32,000 clones. The chain combines TRBV4-1 with TRBJ1-5, with 7 bases lining up with TRBD1. This clonotype originated in a female donor in good health and CMV-seronegative. The specimen sequenced was PBMCs. Here the CDR3 reads CASSRPGAQGSQPQHF. The DNA of the CDR3 is TGCGCCAGCAGCCGACCGGGAGCACAGGGGAGTCAGCCCCAGCATTTT.